Below, 11 T cell receptor beta chains from the same sample are listed, as sequenced in a study of cytomegalovirus exposure and HLA in healthy donors. In the PCR, 60 Vbeta and 13 Jbeta primers were used. TCRdb's copy holds only in-frame clones and misses some; the assay was immunoSEQ multiplex PCR. The table lists 120,000 or so clones, more than 70% of them singletons. The sequenced material came from PBMCs. These receptors were taken from a human donor in good health.

This clone has just a few counts. The rearrangement joins TRBV5-8 to TRBJ1-6; TRBD1 agrees at 9 bases. This CDR3 is built from 13 residues. CDR1 is SGHTS and CDR2 is YDEGEE in the germline V gene. J gave up 10 bases and V 3 bases, and 2 bases lay outside the gene matches. The CDR3 is CASSYGTGSPLHF. The CDR3 DNA reads TGTGCCAGCAGCTACGGGACAGGGTCACCCCTCCACTTT. The whole variable domain, remainder taken from reference TRBV5-8 and TRBJ1-6, is EAGVTQSPTHLIKTRGQQATLRCSPISGHTSVYWYQQALGLGLQFLLWYDEGEERNRGNFPPRFSGRQFPNYSSELNVNALELEDSALYLCASSYGTGSPLHFGNGTRLTVT.

The chain has TRBV28 and TRBJ2-7; 9 positions match TRBD2. This CDR3 region has 13 residues. Losses at the gene ends were 10 bases for V and 6 bases for J; bases not matched to a gene: 10. Germline CDR1 reads MDHEN; CDR2 reads SYDVKM. Written as DNA, the CDR3 is TGTGCCACTTACGAGGCGCGGGGGGGCGAGCAGTACTTC. Residues: CATYEARGGEQYF. Supplemented by reference TRBV28 and TRBJ2-7, the full variable domain reads DVKVTQSSRYLVKRTGEKVFLECVQDMDHENMFWYRQDPGLGLRLIYFSYDVKMKEKGDIPEGYSVSREKKERFSLILESASTNQTSMYLCATYEARGGEQYFGPGTRLTVT.

The chain uses TRBV13 and TRBJ2-3, with D possibly matching TRBD2 (7 bases). The CDR3 length is 14 residues. Germline V gene sequence: CDR1 PRHDT, CDR2 FYEKMQ (reference sequence). V shed 0 bases and J shed 6 bases, with 10 bases lying between them. For the CDR3, the DNA is TGTGCCAGCAGCTTAGGGGGGGGGCCCGATACGCAGTATTTT. As protein: CASSLGGGPDTQYF.

The chain recombines TRBV28 with TRBJ1-5; weak D call: TRBD1 (5 bases). V was shortened by 2 bases and J by 4 bases, with 15 bases between the two germline ends. The CDR3 runs to 16 residues. Per the germline V gene, CDR1 is MDHEN and CDR2 is SYDVKM. The CDR3 sequence is CASSLIIRQLNQPQHF. The CDR3, as DNA: TGTGCCAGCAGTTTAATCATCCGACAGTTAAATCAGCCCCAGCATTTT.

V is TRBV5-4 and J is TRBJ2-3; 9 nucleotides align to TRBD2. Germline-derived CDR1 and CDR2 are SGHNT and YYREEE (reference sequence). J lost 3 bases, V lost 3 bases, and 8 bases had no gene match. The CDR3 contains 16 residues. The CDR3 DNA reads as TGTGCCAGCAGCTCAAGCGGGGGGAGCCTTACAGATACGCAGTATTTT. Protein: CASSSSGGSLTDTQYF.

The rearrangement links TRBV7-8 to TRBJ1-5; maybe TRBD1 (5 bases). The CDR3 runs to 14 residues. Germline-derived CDR1 and CDR2 are SGHVS and FQNEAQ. The germline V and J ends were trimmed by 4 bases and 0 bases, with 7 bases remaining between them. CDR3 in amino acids: CASSSRGSNQPQHF. The CDR3 nucleotides read TGTGCCAGCAGCTCAAGGGGTAGCAATCAGCCCCAGCATTTT.

The chain couples TRBV9 to TRBJ2-5, with a tentative D call TRBD2 (6 bases). Germline V gene sequence: CDR1 SGDLS, CDR2 YYNGEE. The CDR3 has 14 amino acids. V was clipped by 4 bases and J by 1 base, with 11 bases between them. CDR3 sequence: CASSPGTPQETQYF. CDR3 DNA: TGTGCCAGCAGCCCAGGGACTCCCCAAGAGACCCAGTACTTC.

The CDR3, as DNA: TGTGCCAGCTCCAGAATTCATAGCAATCAGCCCCAGCATTTT. Protein product: CASSRIHSNQPQHF. V is TRBV18 and J is TRBJ1-5; no clear D gene. This CDR3 has 14 residues. From germline, CDR1 is KGHSH and CDR2 LQKENI. Deletions cut 6 bases from V and 0 bases from J, with 9 bases between.

J is TRBJ1-2 and V is TRBV5-6; perhaps TRBD1 as D (6 bases). Germline CDR1 and CDR2: SGHDT and YYEEEE. V was pared by 0 bases and J by 10 bases, with 16 bases between. This CDR3 has 14 amino acids. The CDR3 sequence: CASSLAGGQGLYTF. The CDR3 DNA is TGTGCCAGCAGCTTGGCGGGGGGGCAGGGCCTCTACACCTTC.

This clone has more than one count but fewer than ten. The gene calls are TRBV19 and TRBJ1-1; 7 nucleotides agree with TRBD1. Germline V CDR1 and CDR2: LNHDA, SQIVND (reference sequence). CDR3 size: 12 residues. V shed 4 bases, J shed 5 bases, and the junction held 1 base outside the gene matches. CDR3 bases: TGTGCCAGTAGTAAGGGACAGACTGAAGCTTTCTTT. Translating gives CASSKGQTEAFF.

This chain connects TRBV6-5 to TRBJ2-2, with D uncertain. Trimming removed 6 bases at V and 7 bases at J, with 9 bases between. The CDR3 contains 12 residues. Germline-derived CDR1 and CDR2 are MNHEY and SVGAGI. The CDR3 nucleotides read TGTGCCAGCAGCCGCAGCGACGGGGAGCTGTTTTTT. Translation gives CASSRSDGELFF.